Included here is one TCR beta chain sequence, with context. Its antigen remains unidentified. This sample was taken from a study of OX40 agonist ivuxolimab in advanced cancers. Study details: Of mixed ages from about 23 to 85 and averaging about 56 years, the group was around 78% male. Antecedent anti-PD-1, anti-PD-L1 or anti-CTLA-4 therapy was permissible, with roughly 36% having received some. Study-level findings and limits: Dose levels from 0.1 to 3.0 mg/kg saw CD4+ and CD8+ blood T cells expand clonally by week 6. Relative to CD4+, CD8+ T cells held more expanded clones on average.

Generated by immunoSEQ multiplex PCR, the TCRdb table keeps only in-frame clones and is missing some. The top ten hold around an eighth of the sample, which has 65,000 or so clones, 80% to 95% seen once. The V and J ends lost 3 bases and 2 bases, in that order; junction bases with no gene match: 7. CDR3 length equals 15 residues. Germline V lookup: CDR1 SGDLS, CDR2 YYNGEE. The sample consisted of CD4+ or CD8+ T cells sorted from blood, taken in a trial of the OX40 agonist ivuxolimab. The rearrangement joins TRBV9 to TRBJ2-7, with 8 bases identical to TRBD1. The receptor's source is an adult with an advanced solid tumor such as melanoma, head and neck, liver or kidney cancer. The CDR3 loop is CASSGAGTGPYEQYF. CDR3 DNA sequence: TGTGCCAGCAGCGGGGCCGGGACAGGTCCCTACGAGCAGTACTTC.